This T cell receptor (beta chain) is drawn from a study of cytotoxic CD8 clonotypes in ibrutinib-treated CLL. V was clipped by 8 bases and J by 6 bases, with 11 bases between them. This CDR3 comprises 11 residues. The germline gives CDR1 MGHDK, CDR2 SYGVNS. Study-wide results and limits: Public clonotypes were rare and shrank or held steady on treatment.

Sequencing used immunoSEQ multiplex PCR; TCRdb keeps in-frame clones, though not all of them. The table shows 250,000 to 350,000 clones, with 60% to 80% occurring only once. Concerning this clone itself: What it binds is unknown.

The sequenced sample was PBMCs, obtained at disease progression, from a patient treated with ibrutinib. The clonotype originates from a human donor with chronic lymphocytic leukemia. The rearrangement uses TRBV25-1 and TRBJ2-7, with D perhaps TRBD1 (6 bases). The CDR3 nucleotides are TGTGCCAGCGGGGGCCCTCGCGAGCAGTACTTC. Amino acid sequence: CASGGPREQYF.